The entry below describes one T cell receptor beta chain. The antigen is undetermined. The record originates from a study of blood T cells in healthy people across ages. Trimming took off 1 base at V and 0 bases at J, with 17 bases between the two ends. CDR3 size: 19 residues. Per germline, CDR1 SGHDT and CDR2 YYEEEE. Sample-barcoded 5' priming and a J-beta primer mix drove a second PCR of 7 to 11 cycles. TCRdb passed the 5' RACE reads through MiXCR, listing each CDR3 protein once. Altogether roughly 900,000 distinct CDR3 sequences are present, about 48% being singletons, with the ten largest covering 13%. Study-wide results and limits: More naive CD4+ cells and higher diversity were found in long-lived than in aged donors.

The chain recombines TRBV5-6 with TRBJ2-6, with D perhaps matching TRBD1 or TRBD2 (5 bases each). Specimen: blood. The clonotype originates from a man in his thirties or forties in good health. Here the CDR3 reads CASSLFVGVKTSGANVLTF. In DNA form, the CDR3 reads TGTGCCAGCAGCTTGTTTGTGGGGGTCAAAACCTCTGGGGCCAACGTCCTGACTTTC.